The clone carrying this TCR beta chain has a count of ten or more. The antigen is not known. This specimen belongs to a study of response to subunit inactivated influenza vaccine. Overall study findings and caveats: It was the authors' suggestion that each seasonal influenza vaccination recruits few new T cells.

This CDR3 spans 12 amino acids. Between the trimmed V and J ends, which lost 4 bases and 5 bases, there was a span of 8 bases. TCRdb re-derived calls from the RT-PCR reads in MiXCR, one entry per CDR3 protein. This table holds about 540,000 distinct CDR3 sequences, 20% to 25% found once. This same sample was also part of a study on T cells expressing NK-cell markers. As that study records: Production of TCR beta cDNA relied on 5'RACE template switching with UMIs.

Sequencing was performed on CD4+ T cells sorted from PBMCs, taken about 13 days after vaccination. The receptor was isolated from a man over 45 who received an inactivated influenza vaccine. The V call is TRBV12-3 or TRBV12-4, the J call TRBJ1-1; D is uncertain. This CDR3 is CASSYVGTEAFF. The CDR3 coding sequence is TGTGCCAGCAGTTACGTCGGGACTGAAGCTTTCTTT.